One sample yielded the 11 T cell receptor beta chains listed below, sequenced in a study of T cell changes during pregnancy in multiple sclerosis. Repertoires were generated with immunoSEQ multiplex PCR, while TCRdb's copy carries only in-frame clones and drops some. The sample lists around 69,000 clones; roughly 91% were seen once. Sequencing used peripheral blood, obtained in the second trimester of pregnancy. All receptors come from a female donor in good health, enrolled as a control in a pregnancy study.

CDR3 nucleotide sequence: TGTGCCAGCAGTATCGACCCTATAAGCCCGGGGGGCCGTTCCTACGAGCAGTACTTC. Translated, it gives CASSIDPISPGGRSYEQYF. The chain combines TRBV27 with TRBJ2-7, with D perhaps TRBD2 (7 bases). This CDR3 is 19 amino acids long. Trimming shortened V by 5 bases and J by 1 base, and 27 bases separated the two germline ends. Germline CDR1 is MNHEY and CDR2 is SMNVEV (reference sequence).

This rearrangement joins TRBV9 to TRBJ1-6; weak D call: TRBD1 (6 bases). CDR3 length: 14 residues. Trimming left V 3 bases short and J 7 bases short, with 11 bases between. Per germline, CDR1 SGDLS and CDR2 YYNGEE. The CDR3 region is CASSDDRINSPLHF. CDR3 DNA: TGTGCCAGCAGCGATGACAGGATAAATTCACCCCTCCACTTT.

The V and J genes are TRBV13 and TRBJ1-2; D is unresolved. Germline CDR1 reads PRHDT; CDR2 reads FYEKMQ (reference sequence). The CDR3 is made up of 12 amino acids. Trimming removed 5 bases from V and 3 bases from J, with 7 bases in between. DNA of the CDR3: TGTGCCAGCAGCGCGTCGGACTATGGCTACACCTTC. As protein: CASSASDYGYTF.

CDR3 sequence reads: CASSTWTGVNSYEQYF. DNA for the CDR3: TGTGCCAGCAGTACTTGGACAGGGGTCAACTCCTACGAGCAGTACTTC. The chain combines TRBV2 with TRBJ2-7; TRBD1 aligns across 9 bases. Germline trimming cut 5 bases from V and 0 bases from J; bases unmatched to any gene: 8. Germline CDR1 SNHLY, CDR2 FYNNEI. CDR3 length: 16 amino acids.

This rearrangement joins TRBV7-9 to TRBJ2-2; maybe TRBD1 (5 bases). Trimming shortened V by 3 bases and J by 7 bases, and 18 bases separated the two germline ends. The germline V gene has CDR1 SEHNR and CDR2 FQNEAQ (reference sequence). The CDR3 consists of 16 residues. The CDR3 protein is CASSFRSPGIGGELFF. CDR3 nucleotides: TGTGCCAGCAGCTTCCGAAGTCCAGGGATCGGCGGGGAGCTGTTTTTT.

The CDR3 region is CASSLFGLAGLNTGELFF. The CDR3 nucleotides read TGTGCCAGCAGCTTATTCGGACTAGCGGGGTTGAACACCGGGGAGCTGTTTTTT. The V call is TRBV13, the J call TRBJ2-2, with 12 bases identical to TRBD2. The CDR3 loop spans 18 amino acids. Germline CDR1 PRHDT, CDR2 FYEKMQ (reference sequence). Trimming cost V 2 bases and J 1 base; bases outside gene matches: 5.

Worth noting for this clone: An end of the junction differs from the germline gene, which may be a read error. The chain combines TRBV9 with TRBJ2-3; 8 bases line up with TRBD1. CDR1 is SGDLS and CDR2 is YYNGEE in the germline V gene. The CDR3 totals 15 residues. This CDR3 reads CASSVVPGGTDTQYF. CDR3 sequence (DNA): TGTGCCAGCAGCGTAGTCCCAGGGGGCACCGATACGCAGTATTTT.

The sample holds one count of this clone. The rearrangement links TRBV18 to TRBJ1-2, with D possibly being TRBD1 (5 bases). V lost 0 bases to trimming and J lost 8 bases, with 16 bases between them. This CDR3 comprises 15 residues. The germline V gene has CDR1 KGHSH and CDR2 LQKENI. CDR3 region: CASSPPTSGVVGYTF. The CDR3 DNA reads TGTGCCAGCTCACCACCGACCTCGGGGGTCGTCGGCTACACCTTC.

The rearrangement joins TRBV6-5 to TRBJ2-2; TRBD1 aligns across 9 bases. Germline V gene sequence: CDR1 MNHEY, CDR2 SVGAGI. V lost 6 bases and J lost 7; bases outside the gene matches: 9. The CDR3 contains 15 residues. The CDR3 spells CASSSDRGKDGELFF. CDR3 nucleotides: TGTGCCAGCAGCTCGGACAGGGGTAAGGACGGGGAGCTGTTTTTT.

The CDR3 reads CASQTDTAYEQYF. DNA of the CDR3: TGTGCCAGCCAAACGGACACTGCCTACGAGCAGTACTTC. The chain uses TRBV7-9 and TRBJ2-7; possibly TRBD1 for D (5 bases). Per germline, CDR1 SEHNR and CDR2 FQNEAQ (reference sequence). This CDR3 comprises 13 residues. V lost 8 bases and J 2 bases, leaving 13 bases between the germline ends.

The V call is TRBV27, the J call TRBJ2-1, with D maybe TRBD1 (5 bases). The germline gives CDR1 MNHEY, CDR2 SMNVEV (reference sequence). The CDR3 spans 17 residues. V dropped 1 base and J dropped 1 base, with 14 bases sitting between them. This CDR3 is CASSLYPQSGSYNEQFF. The CDR3 DNA sequence: TGTGCCAGCAGTTTATACCCCCAGTCAGGGTCCTACAATGAGCAGTTCTTC.